A selection of T cell receptor beta chains follows, all from one sample in a study of shared clonotypes between healthy human individuals. The data were produced by immunoSEQ multiplex PCR, yet TCRdb's version contains in-frame clones alone and is incomplete. This table has about 1,900,000 clones, just under 95% appearing once. Sequenced material: naive CD8+ T cells sorted from blood. All receptors come from a man between 18 and 29 years old in good health. CDR3s include the opening cysteine and the closing phenylalanine or tryptophan. The D gene is left open where the match is weak.

NA,TRBV4-1,TRBJ2-7,CASSHPSTGTYEQYF,TGCGCCAGCAGCCATCCCAGCACAGGTACCTACGAGCAGTACTTC
TRBD1,TRBV13,TRBJ1-1,CASSLGGQGGGTEAFF,TGTGCCAGCAGCTTAGGGGGACAGGGTGGCGGCACTGAAGCTTTCTTT
NA,TRBV19,TRBJ2-3,CASSIMGTDTQYF,TGTGCCAGTAGTATAATGGGGACAGATACGCAGTATTTT
NA,TRBV27,TRBJ1-5,CASSPSAGEIQQPQHF,TGTGCCAGCAGTCCCTCCGCAGGGGAGATTCAACAGCCCCAGCATTTT
NA,TRBV5-6,TRBJ2-5,CASSLVDGETQYF,TGTGCCAGCAGCTTGGTTGACGGGGAGACCCAGTACTTC
TRBD1,TRBV5-6,TRBJ1-1,CASSGRDRGPEAFF,TGTGCCAGCAGCGGCCGGGACAGGGGTCCTGAAGCTTTCTTT
NA,TRBV9,TRBJ2-3,CASSVDIGGSTDTQYF,TGTGCCAGCAGCGTAGATATCGGAGGTAGCACAGATACGCAGTATTTT
TRBD1,TRBV11-2,TRBJ2-7,CASSLGPRQGPPYEQYF,TGTGCCAGCAGCTTAGGCCCCCGACAGGGGCCTCCCTACGAGCAGTACTTC
NA,TRBV6-5,TRBJ1-5,CASGAEGNQPQHF,TGTGCCAGCGGGGCGGAGGGCAATCAGCCCCAGCATTTT
NA,TRBV27,TRBJ2-3,CASSLEITSTDTQYF,TGTGCCAGCAGTTTAGAGATCACTAGCACAGATACGCAGTATTTT
TRBD2,TRBV25-1,TRBJ2-3,CASSRTSGWDTQYF,TGTGCCAGCAGCAGGACTAGCGGGTGGGATACGCAGTATTTT
NA,TRBV27,TRBJ2-1,CASSLSRGDSYNEQFF,TGTGCCAGCAGTCTCTCTAGGGGTGATTCGTACAATGAGCAGTTCTTC
NA,TRBV7-9,TRBJ2-5,CASSLVGSQETQYF,TGTGCCAGCAGCTTAGTCGGCAGCCAAGAGACCCAGTACTTC
NA,TRBV5-8,TRBJ2-3,CASSTSTGWGTDTQYF,TGTGCCAGCAGCACCAGTACAGGGTGGGGCACAGATACGCAGTATTTT
NA,TRBV13,TRBJ2-3,CASSPRTASTDTQYF,TGTGCCAGCAGCCCTAGGACAGCTAGCACAGATACGCAGTATTTT
TRBD1,TRBV6-6,TRBJ1-1,CASRLQGAQTEAFF,TGTGCCAGCAGACTACAGGGGGCACAAACTGAAGCTTTCTTT
TRBD2,TRBV13,TRBJ2-7,CASSLRLADYEQYF,TGTGCCAGCAGCTTACGACTAGCGGACTACGAGCAGTACTTC
TRBD1,TRBV19,TRBJ2-2,CASSITTGATGELFF,TGTGCCAGTAGTATAACGACAGGGGCAACCGGGGAGCTGTTTTTT
TRBD2,TRBV4-3,TRBJ2-1,CASSQEWEGSYNEQFF,TGCGCCAGCAGCCAAGAGTGGGAGGGCTCCTACAATGAGCAGTTCTTC
TRBD1,TRBV15,TRBJ1-5,CATRPDRGSNQPQHF,TGTGCCACCAGACCGGACAGGGGAAGCAATCAGCCCCAGCATTTT
TRBD1,TRBV5-4,TRBJ2-7,CASSYGTDEQYF,TGTGCCAGCAGCTACGGGACAGACGAGCAGTACTTC
NA,TRBV27,TRBJ2-3,CASAHIVGPEGTDTQYF,TGTGCCAGCGCCCACATCGTTGGTCCCGAAGGTACAGATACGCAGTATTTT